The clone carrying this T cell receptor (beta chain) was counted only a few times. Its antigen is unidentified. This record belongs to a study of CD8 T cells in Susac syndrome. Random hexamers primed reverse transcription of about 0.5 to 1 ug RNA. A single record per CDR3 protein comes from TCRdb applying MiXCR to the immunoSEQ multiplex PCR reads. Among under 300,000 distinct CDR3 sequences listed, about 95% were seen once. Germline CDR1 is SGHTA and CDR2 is FQGNSA. There are 14 residues in the CDR3. Trimming took 1 base from V and 4 from J, leaving 8 bases between them. Sequencing of TCR beta drew on CD8+ and CD4+ T cells from blood. Study-wide results and limits: By the study's own acknowledgment, its TCR sequencing and HLA analysis included relatively few individuals.

The chain recombines TRBV7-2 with TRBJ1-5; the D gene is possibly TRBD1 (6 bases). The receptor was derived from a human donor with Susac syndrome. Material for sequencing was CD4+ T cells from PBMCs. The CDR3 here is CASSLVQGNQPQHF. CDR3 sequence (DNA): TGTGCCAGCAGCTTAGTTCAGGGGAATCAGCCCCAGCATTTT. The whole variable domain, filled in from reference TRBV7-2 and TRBJ1-5, reads GAGVSQSPSNKVTEKGKDVELRCDPISGHTALYWYRQSLGQGLEFLIYFQGNSAPDKSGLPSDRFSAERTGGSVSTLTIQRTQQEDSAVYLCASSLVQGNQPQHFGDGTRLSIL.